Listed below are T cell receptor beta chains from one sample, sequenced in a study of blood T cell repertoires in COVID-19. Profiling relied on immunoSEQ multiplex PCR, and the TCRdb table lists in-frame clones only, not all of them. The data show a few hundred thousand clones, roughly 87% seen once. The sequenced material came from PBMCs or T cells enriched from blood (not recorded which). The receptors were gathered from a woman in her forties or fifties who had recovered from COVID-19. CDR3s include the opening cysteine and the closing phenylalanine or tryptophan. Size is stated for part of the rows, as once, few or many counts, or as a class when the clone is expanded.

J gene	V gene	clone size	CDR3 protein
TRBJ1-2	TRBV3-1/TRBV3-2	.	CASSPDKYGQVSDYGYTF
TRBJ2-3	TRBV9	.	CASSETSGGATDTQYF
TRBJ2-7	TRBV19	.	CASSDQGGPPPSYEQYF
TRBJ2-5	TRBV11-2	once	CASNPTGMHGQETQYF
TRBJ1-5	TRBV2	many	CASSEGQLNQPQHF
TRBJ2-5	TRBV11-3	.	CASSLVSGQGAETQYF
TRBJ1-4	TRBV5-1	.	CASSLRTGIGEKLFF
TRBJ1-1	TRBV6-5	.	CASSYPARNTEAFF
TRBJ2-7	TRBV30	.	CAWSGLRGGPPYEQYF
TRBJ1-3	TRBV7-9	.	CASSLGGGITGNTIYF
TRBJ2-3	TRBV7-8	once	CASSPRTGPITSTDTQYF
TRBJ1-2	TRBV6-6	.	CASRPDGTDGYTF
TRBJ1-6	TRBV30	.	CAWRGTGISPLHF
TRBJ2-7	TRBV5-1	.	CASSSRTTPYEQYF
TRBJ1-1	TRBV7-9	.	CASSLQGGTEAFF
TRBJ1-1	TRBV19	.	CASSIQTGGTEAFF
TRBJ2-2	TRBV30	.	CAWSGLSGTGELFF
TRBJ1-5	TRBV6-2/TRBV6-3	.	CASSWDRTVYSNQPQHF
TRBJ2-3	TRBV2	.	CASSVTGTDTQYF
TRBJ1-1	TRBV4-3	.	CASSQANFGMGTEAFF
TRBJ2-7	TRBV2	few	CASSAPPYEQYF
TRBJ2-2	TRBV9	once	CASSEGRGRIAGELFF
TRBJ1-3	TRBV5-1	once	CASSPDRFSGNTIYF
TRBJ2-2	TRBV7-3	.	CASSFSRVTGELFF
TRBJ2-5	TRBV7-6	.	CASSLVDRASETQYF
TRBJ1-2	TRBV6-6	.	CASSRSRTGQNYGYTF
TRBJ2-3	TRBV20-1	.	CSASPGTGVTQYF
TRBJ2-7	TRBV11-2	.	CASSLLPDGQGHEQYF
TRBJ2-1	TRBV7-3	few	CASSLSSSYNEQFF
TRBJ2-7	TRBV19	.	CASSIDLTGEQYF
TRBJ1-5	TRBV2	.	CASSDRGVGQPQHF
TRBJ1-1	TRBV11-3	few	CASSLDNVVNRGAEAFF
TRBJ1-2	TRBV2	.	CASNEPGTDNPTNYGYTF
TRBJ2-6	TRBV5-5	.	CASSSNQGTGGANVLTF
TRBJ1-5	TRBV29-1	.	CSVTSGTGQNQPQHF
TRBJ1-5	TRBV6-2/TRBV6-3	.	CASSLDSSISPQHF
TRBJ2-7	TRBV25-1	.	CASSLPLAGASEQYF
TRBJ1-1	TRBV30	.	CAWSAPSGTGIGSTEAFF
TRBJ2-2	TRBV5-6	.	CASSQPSPGGTYTGELFF
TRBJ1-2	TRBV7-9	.	CASSLTGQGITGYTF
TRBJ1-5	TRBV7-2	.	CASSLWSGPNQPQHF
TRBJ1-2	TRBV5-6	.	CASSGGTGRTYGYTF
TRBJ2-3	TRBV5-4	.	CASKLAGGSTDTQYF
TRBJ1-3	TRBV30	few	CAWAQRGNTIYF
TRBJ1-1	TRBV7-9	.	CASSDGAPEAFF
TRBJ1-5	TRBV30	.	CAWSGQGVYQPQHF
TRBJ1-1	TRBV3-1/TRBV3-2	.	CASSQGANTEAFF
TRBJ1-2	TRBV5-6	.	CASSYGLIGFDGYTF